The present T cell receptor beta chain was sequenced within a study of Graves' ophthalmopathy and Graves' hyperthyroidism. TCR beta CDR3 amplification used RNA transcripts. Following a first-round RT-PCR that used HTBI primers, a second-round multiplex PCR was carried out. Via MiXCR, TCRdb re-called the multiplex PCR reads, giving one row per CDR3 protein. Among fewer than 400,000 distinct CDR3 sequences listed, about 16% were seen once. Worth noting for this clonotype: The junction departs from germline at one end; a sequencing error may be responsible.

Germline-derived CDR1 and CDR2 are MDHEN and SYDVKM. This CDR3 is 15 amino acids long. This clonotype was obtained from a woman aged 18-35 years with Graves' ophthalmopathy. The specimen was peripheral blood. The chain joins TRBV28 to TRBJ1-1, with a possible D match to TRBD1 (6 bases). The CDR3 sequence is CASSLSDRMNAEAFF. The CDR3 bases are TGTGCCAGCAGTTTAAGCGACAGGATGAACGCTGAAGCTTTCTTT.